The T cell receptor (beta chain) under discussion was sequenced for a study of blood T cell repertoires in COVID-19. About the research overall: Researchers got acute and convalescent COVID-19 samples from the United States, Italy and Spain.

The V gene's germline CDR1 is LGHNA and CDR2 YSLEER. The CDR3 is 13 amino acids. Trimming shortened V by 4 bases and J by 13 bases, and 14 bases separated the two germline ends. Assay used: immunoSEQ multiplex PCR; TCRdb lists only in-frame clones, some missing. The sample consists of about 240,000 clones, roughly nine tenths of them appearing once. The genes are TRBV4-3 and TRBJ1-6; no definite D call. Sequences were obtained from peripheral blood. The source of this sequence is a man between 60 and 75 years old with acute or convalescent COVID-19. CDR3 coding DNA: TGCGCCAGCAGCCTCAGCGGAGTGAAGCCCCTCCACTTT. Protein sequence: CASSLSGVKPLHF.